Listed below are T cell receptor beta chains from one sample, sequenced in a study of blood T cell repertoires in COVID-19. Sequencing used immunoSEQ multiplex PCR; TCRdb keeps in-frame clones, though not all of them. The table includes roughly 190,000 clones, about four fifths detected once. Sequenced material: peripheral blood. These receptors were taken from a man aged 60-69 years with acute or convalescent COVID-19. CDR3s include the opening cysteine and the closing phenylalanine or tryptophan. The order of the fields is clone size, CDR3 length, V gene, D gene, J gene, CDR3 protein, CDR3 DNA. A D gene is named only where the DNA matches it firmly. Clone size is not always given. Where it is, it says once, few, many or a class for expanded clones.

clone size: .
CDR3 length: 15
V gene: TRBV9
D gene: .
J gene: TRBJ2-4
CDR3 protein: CASSPNEVVPGIQYF
CDR3 DNA: TGTGCCAGCAGCCCTAATGAGGTAGTGCCTGGCATTCAGTACTTC

clone size: .
CDR3 length: 15
V gene: TRBV9
D gene: TRBD1
J gene: TRBJ2-7
CDR3 protein: CASSPPGTGGNEQYF
CDR3 DNA: TGTGCCAGCAGCCCCCCCGGGACAGGGGGCAACGAGCAGTACTTC

clone size: .
CDR3 length: 16
V gene: TRBV6-5
D gene: .
J gene: TRBJ2-2
CDR3 protein: CASSYWGGALTGELFF
CDR3 DNA: TGTGCCAGCAGTTATTGGGGGGGGGCCCTCACCGGGGAGCTGTTTTTT

clone size: .
CDR3 length: 15
V gene: TRBV9
D gene: TRBD1
J gene: TRBJ1-1
CDR3 protein: CASSSRDRGLAEAFF
CDR3 DNA: TGTGCCAGCAGCTCTCGGGACAGGGGGCTTGCTGAAGCTTTCTTT

clone size: .
CDR3 length: 15
V gene: TRBV11-2
D gene: .
J gene: TRBJ1-4
CDR3 protein: CASSDGSGLWEKLFF
CDR3 DNA: TGTGCCAGCAGCGATGGGTCAGGGTTGTGGGAAAAACTGTTTTTT

clone size: .
CDR3 length: 17
V gene: TRBV5-1
D gene: TRBD1
J gene: TRBJ2-7
CDR3 protein: CASSIGQGVGDFYEQYF
CDR3 DNA: TGCGCCAGCAGCATAGGACAGGGGGTCGGAGATTTTTACGAGCAGTACTTC

clone size: .
CDR3 length: 13
V gene: TRBV9
D gene: .
J gene: TRBJ1-4
CDR3 protein: CASSVGLNEKLFF
CDR3 DNA: TGTGCCAGCAGCGTAGGACTTAATGAAAAACTGTTTTTT

clone size: .
CDR3 length: 16
V gene: TRBV5-1
D gene: .
J gene: TRBJ2-1
CDR3 protein: CASSLDGGSPYNEQFF
CDR3 DNA: TGCGCCAGCAGCTTGGATGGCGGGTCCCCCTACAATGAGCAGTTCTTC

clone size: few
CDR3 length: 15
V gene: TRBV2
D gene: .
J gene: TRBJ1-2
CDR3 protein: CASSVISGNGYGYTF
CDR3 DNA: TGTGCCAGCAGTGTAATATCGGGGAACGGCTATGGCTACACCTTC

clone size: many
CDR3 length: 14
V gene: TRBV2
D gene: .
J gene: TRBJ2-7
CDR3 protein: CASRWMGSTYEQYF
CDR3 DNA: TGTGCCAGCAGATGGATGGGGAGCACCTACGAGCAGTACTTC

clone size: .
CDR3 length: 12
V gene: TRBV20-1
D gene: .
J gene: TRBJ2-7
CDR3 protein: CSASDEADEQYF
CDR3 DNA: TGCAGTGCTAGTGATGAGGCGGACGAGCAGTACTTC

clone size: .
CDR3 length: 17
V gene: TRBV5-4
D gene: TRBD2
J gene: TRBJ2-1
CDR3 protein: CASSPGTSGTSYNEQFF
CDR3 DNA: TGTGCCAGCAGCCCCGGGACTAGCGGGACCTCCTACAATGAGCAGTTCTTC

clone size: .
CDR3 length: 14
V gene: TRBV4-2
D gene: .
J gene: TRBJ1-2
CDR3 protein: CASSQEEGRGGYTF
CDR3 DNA: TGTGCCAGCAGCCAAGAAGAAGGTCGAGGAGGCTACACCTTC

clone size: .
CDR3 length: 16
V gene: TRBV12-5
D gene: .
J gene: TRBJ1-2
CDR3 protein: CASAAAVSIPYYGYTF
CDR3 DNA: TGTGCTAGTGCCGCGGCCGTTAGTATCCCCTACTATGGCTACACCTTC

clone size: .
CDR3 length: 15
V gene: TRBV2
D gene: TRBD1
J gene: TRBJ2-1
CDR3 protein: CASSEGQAPYNEQFF
CDR3 DNA: TGTGCCAGCAGCGAGGGACAGGCTCCCTACAATGAGCAGTTCTTC

clone size: .
CDR3 length: 12
V gene: TRBV28
D gene: .
J gene: TRBJ1-5
CDR3 protein: CASNSGDQPQHF
CDR3 DNA: TGTGCCAGCAACAGCGGGGATCAGCCCCAGCATTTT

clone size: .
CDR3 length: 13
V gene: TRBV30
D gene: TRBD1
J gene: TRBJ1-1
CDR3 protein: CAWSDRGLSEAFF
CDR3 DNA: TGTGCCTGGAGTGACAGGGGGCTATCTGAAGCTTTCTTT

clone size: few
CDR3 length: 14
V gene: TRBV11-2
D gene: TRBD2
J gene: TRBJ2-1
CDR3 protein: CASSQLGLYNEQFF
CDR3 DNA: TGTGCCAGCAGCCAGCTGGGACTATACAATGAGCAGTTCTTC

clone size: .
CDR3 length: 16
V gene: TRBV2
D gene: .
J gene: TRBJ2-3
CDR3 protein: CASSARGTRIWDTQYF
CDR3 DNA: TGTGCCAGCAGCGCCAGGGGGACTCGGATTTGGGATACGCAGTATTTT

clone size: .
CDR3 length: 15
V gene: TRBV27
D gene: .
J gene: TRBJ2-7
CDR3 protein: CASSFSARASYEQYF
CDR3 DNA: TGTGCCAGCAGTTTCAGTGCGAGGGCATCCTACGAGCAGTACTTC

clone size: once
CDR3 length: 15
V gene: TRBV6-2/TRBV6-3
D gene: .
J gene: TRBJ2-1
CDR3 protein: CASSYRLPRDDEQFF
CDR3 DNA: TGTGCCAGCAGTTACCGACTACCCCGAGACGATGAGCAGTTCTTC

clone size: .
CDR3 length: 11
V gene: TRBV20-1
D gene: .
J gene: TRBJ2-7
CDR3 protein: CSGASPREQYF
CDR3 DNA: TGCAGTGGGGCTAGCCCGAGGGAGCAGTACTTC

clone size: few
CDR3 length: 17
V gene: TRBV7-2
D gene: TRBD2
J gene: TRBJ2-2
CDR3 protein: CASRSVSGRPGRGELFF
CDR3 DNA: TGTGCCAGCAGGTCCGTCAGCGGGAGGCCGGGGCGCGGGGAGCTGTTTTTT

clone size: .
CDR3 length: 15
V gene: TRBV11-2
D gene: TRBD1
J gene: TRBJ1-3
CDR3 protein: CASSFDRGLGNTIYF
CDR3 DNA: TGTGCCAGCAGCTTTGACAGGGGGTTAGGAAACACCATATATTTT

clone size: .
CDR3 length: 16
V gene: TRBV9
D gene: TRBD2
J gene: TRBJ2-3
CDR3 protein: CASSSRTSARTDTQYF
CDR3 DNA: TGTGCCAGCAGCTCCCGGACTAGCGCACGCACAGATACGCAGTATTTT

clone size: .
CDR3 length: 14
V gene: TRBV28
D gene: .
J gene: TRBJ1-1
CDR3 protein: CASSGGQANTEAFF
CDR3 DNA: TGTGCCAGCAGTGGAGGGCAGGCTAACACTGAAGCTTTCTTT

clone size: .
CDR3 length: 16
V gene: TRBV5-1
D gene: TRBD2
J gene: TRBJ2-1
CDR3 protein: CASSSDGLVEYNEQFF
CDR3 DNA: TGCGCCAGCAGCTCCGATGGACTAGTGGAGTACAATGAGCAGTTCTTC

clone size: .
CDR3 length: 16
V gene: TRBV7-2
D gene: TRBD2
J gene: TRBJ2-1
CDR3 protein: CASSLVTSGGYNEQFF
CDR3 DNA: TGTGCCAGCAGCTTAGTGACTAGCGGGGGCTACAATGAGCAGTTCTTC

clone size: .
CDR3 length: 15
V gene: TRBV7-9
D gene: TRBD2
J gene: TRBJ2-7
CDR3 protein: CASSLASGGAYEQYF
CDR3 DNA: TGTGCCAGCAGCTTAGCAAGCGGGGGGGCTTACGAGCAGTACTTC

clone size: once
CDR3 length: 15
V gene: TRBV18
D gene: .
J gene: TRBJ1-5
CDR3 protein: CASSPAVALNQPQHF
CDR3 DNA: TGTGCCAGCTCACCAGCGGTAGCGCTCAATCAGCCCCAGCATTTT

clone size: .
CDR3 length: 12
V gene: TRBV5-1
D gene: .
J gene: TRBJ2-1
CDR3 protein: CASSLGRGEQFF
CDR3 DNA: TGCGCCAGCAGCTTGGGCCGGGGTGAGCAGTTCTTC

clone size: .
CDR3 length: 19
V gene: TRBV15
D gene: TRBD1
J gene: TRBJ2-3
CDR3 protein: CATKVTGTGDISSTDTQYF
CDR3 DNA: TGTGCCACCAAAGTCACCGGGACAGGGGACATTTCTAGCACAGATACGCAGTATTTT

clone size: .
CDR3 length: 13
V gene: TRBV20-1
D gene: TRBD1
J gene: TRBJ1-1
CDR3 protein: CSASGGGMTEAFF
CDR3 DNA: TGCAGTGCTAGTGGAGGGGGCATGACTGAAGCTTTCTTT

clone size: once
CDR3 length: 14
V gene: TRBV9
D gene: .
J gene: TRBJ1-5
CDR3 protein: CASSPRGSNQPQHF
CDR3 DNA: TGTGCCAGCAGTCCAAGGGGGTCCAATCAGCCCCAGCATTTT

clone size: .
CDR3 length: 16
V gene: TRBV30
D gene: TRBD1
J gene: TRBJ1-1
CDR3 protein: CAWSGGLGQVDTEAFF
CDR3 DNA: TGTGCCTGGAGTGGGGGCCTGGGACAGGTTGACACTGAAGCTTTCTTT

clone size: .
CDR3 length: 17
V gene: TRBV11-2
D gene: .
J gene: TRBJ2-1
CDR3 protein: CASSLDPSGWVGKEQFF
CDR3 DNA: TGTGCCAGCAGCTTAGACCCGAGCGGATGGGTAGGGAAAGAGCAGTTCTTC

clone size: .
CDR3 length: 18
V gene: TRBV9
D gene: TRBD1
J gene: TRBJ2-7
CDR3 protein: CASSVGLAAGTGGGKQYF
CDR3 DNA: TGTGCCAGCAGCGTAGGACTGGCGGCAGGGACAGGGGGTGGGAAGCAGTACTTC

clone size: .
CDR3 length: 17
V gene: TRBV24-1
D gene: TRBD2
J gene: TRBJ2-5
CDR3 protein: CATSDPGAGGPQETQYF
CDR3 DNA: TGTGCCACCAGTGACCCAGGAGCGGGAGGGCCCCAAGAGACCCAGTACTTC

clone size: once
CDR3 length: 15
V gene: TRBV6-4
D gene: TRBD2
J gene: TRBJ2-3
CDR3 protein: CASSASAGGASAQYF
CDR3 DNA: TGTGCCAGCAGTGCCTCCGCGGGAGGGGCGTCGGCGCAGTATTTT

clone size: .
CDR3 length: 14
V gene: TRBV24-1
D gene: .
J gene: TRBJ2-3
CDR3 protein: CATSDLRQSDTQYF
CDR3 DNA: TGTGCCACCAGTGATTTGCGACAGTCGGATACGCAGTATTTT